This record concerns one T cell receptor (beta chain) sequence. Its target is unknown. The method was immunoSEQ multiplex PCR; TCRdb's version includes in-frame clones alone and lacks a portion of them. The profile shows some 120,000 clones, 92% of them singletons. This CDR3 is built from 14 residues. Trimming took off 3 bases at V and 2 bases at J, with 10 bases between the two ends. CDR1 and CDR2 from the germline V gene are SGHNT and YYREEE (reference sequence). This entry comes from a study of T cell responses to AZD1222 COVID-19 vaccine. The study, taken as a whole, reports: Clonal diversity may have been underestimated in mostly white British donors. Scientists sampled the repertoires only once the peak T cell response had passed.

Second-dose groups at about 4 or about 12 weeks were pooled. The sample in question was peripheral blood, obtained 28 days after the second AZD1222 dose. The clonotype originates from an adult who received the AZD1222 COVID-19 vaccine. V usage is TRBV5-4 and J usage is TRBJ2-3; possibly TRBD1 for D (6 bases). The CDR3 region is CASSSRTDTDTQYF. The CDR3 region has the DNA TGTGCCAGCAGCTCCCGGACAGACACAGATACGCAGTATTTT.